This TCR beta chain was found in a study of OX40 agonist ivuxolimab in advanced cancers. At the level of the study: Patients received ivuxolimab, an intravenous treatment, every 2 weeks at 0.01 to 10 mg/kg. Cancers in dose escalation were hepatocellular, melanoma, renal cell and head and neck. With a range of roughly 20 to 79, age averaged 60 years, and 70% to 85% were male. Points from the study as a whole: With doses of 0.1 to 3.0 mg/kg, CD4+ and CD8+ blood T cells had undergone clonal expansion by week 6.

As concerns this clone: The antigen is not known.

The CDR3 contains 16 residues. Germline CDR1 and CDR2: SNHLY and FYNNEI. V dropped 6 bases and J dropped 4 bases, with 16 bases sitting between them. Measured with immunoSEQ multiplex PCR; TCRdb has only the in-frame clones, and not every one. The profile shows 62,000 or so clones, around four fifths of them singletons. Sequenced here: CD4+ or CD8+ T cells sorted from blood, sampled in a trial of the OX40 agonist ivuxolimab. This clonotype was sampled from an adult with an advanced solid tumor such as melanoma, head and neck, liver or kidney cancer. The chain is built from TRBV2 and TRBJ2-6; D is ambiguous. The CDR3 region is CASSLGPLGGANVLTF. The CDR3 nucleotides are TGTGCCAGCAGCCTGGGTCCCCTGGGAGGGGCCAACGTCCTGACTTTC.